This TCR beta chain stems from a study of T cell responses to AZD1222 COVID-19 vaccine. Study outcomes and limitations: In all cases, repertoires were sampled only after the peak T cell response. Close to half of spike-specific TCRs reportedly recognize unmutated variant regions.

A word on this clone: The target antigen is unknown.

Clones were sequenced by immunoSEQ multiplex PCR, and TCRdb holds only the in-frame ones, with some missing. The table shows about 120,000 clones, with about 91% occurring only once. This clonotype was obtained from an adult in good health. The sample was peripheral blood, taken on day 0 of AZD1222 vaccination.

The CDR3: CASSSTGANYGYTF. CDR3 bases: TGCGCCAGCAGCTCGACAGGGGCCAACTATGGCTACACCTTC. The V and J genes are TRBV5-1 and TRBJ1-2, with TRBD1 identical over 8 bases. The CDR3 contains 14 residues. Germline values: CDR1 SGHRS, CDR2 YFSETQ. Losses at the gene ends were 3 bases for V and 2 bases for J; bases not matched to a gene: 3. The full variable domain, its missing parts supplied by reference TRBV5-1 and TRBJ1-2, is KAGVTQTPRYLIKTRGQQVTLSCSPISGHRSVSWYQQTPGQGLQFLFEYFSETQRNKGNFPGRFSGRQFSNSRSEMNVSTLELGDSALYLCASSSTGANYGYTFGSGTRLTVV.